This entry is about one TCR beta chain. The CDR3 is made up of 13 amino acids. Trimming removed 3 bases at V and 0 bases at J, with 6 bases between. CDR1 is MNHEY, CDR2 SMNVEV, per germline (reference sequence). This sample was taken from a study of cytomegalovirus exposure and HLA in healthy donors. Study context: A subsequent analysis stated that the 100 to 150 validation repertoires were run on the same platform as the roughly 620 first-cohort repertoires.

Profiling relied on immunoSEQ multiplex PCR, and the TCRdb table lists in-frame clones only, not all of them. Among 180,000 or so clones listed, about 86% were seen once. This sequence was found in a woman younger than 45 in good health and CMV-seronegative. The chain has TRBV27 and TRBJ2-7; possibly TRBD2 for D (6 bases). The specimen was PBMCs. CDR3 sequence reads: CASSLGGSYEQYF. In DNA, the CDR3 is TGTGCCAGCAGTTTGGGGGGCTCCTACGAGCAGTACTTC.